This TCR beta chain was profiled in a study of shared clonotypes between healthy human individuals. Naivety among CD8 cells was defined by CD45RO negativity and positive CCR7 selection, thereby excluding terminally differentiated effector memory CD45RA+ cells. The germline gives CDR1 LNHDA, CDR2 SQIVND (reference sequence). The CDR3 consists of 17 residues. V shed 3 bases and J shed 0 bases, with 17 bases lying between them. This clone was detected only once. Antigen specificity is unknown. General observations from the study: Sequencing depth was a factor that was expected to affect clonotype sharing among donors.

Only in-frame clones appear in the TCRdb table, and some are missing; sequencing was by immunoSEQ multiplex PCR. Among approximately 600,000 clones listed, 90% to 95% were seen once. Sequenced material: naive CD8+ T cells sorted from blood. The TCR was taken from a woman under 40 in good health. The gene calls are TRBV19 and TRBJ1-1, with D possibly matching TRBD1 (5 bases). The CDR3 nucleotides read TGTGCCAGTAGTATTCGGGGTACAGGCTCAATGAACACTGAAGCTTTCTTT. Translating gives CASSIRGTGSMNTEAFF.